This T cell receptor (beta chain) was sequenced in a study of blood T cell repertoires in COVID-19. Method: immunoSEQ multiplex PCR; TCRdb's copy keeps in-frame clones and lacks some. Here the sample spans 35,000 to 40,000 clones, 70% to 90% being singletons. Per the germline V gene, CDR1 is MNHEY and CDR2 is SVGAGI. The ends were cut back, 2 bases at V and 8 bases at J, with 15 bases in the middle. This CDR3 comprises 14 residues. The sequence derives from a man in his sixties with active COVID-19. The V call is TRBV6-5, the J call TRBJ1-2, with D tentatively TRBD1 (6 bases). The sample was peripheral blood. Here the CDR3 DNA reads TGTGCCAGCAGTTACGGTGGCAGGGGAGGGGGCTACACCTTC. This gives the protein CASSYGGRGGGYTF.